The next 18 T cell receptor beta chains were all read from a single sample in a study of CD8+CD57+ T cells in acquired aplastic anemia (dated by TCRdb to 2017 to 2018). TCRdb lists the instrument as Illumina HiSeq 2000. Profiling of TCR beta VDJ combinations and CDR3 sequences used genomic DNA as the template. Using fastp at Q25 and MiXCR, TCRdb reprocessed the public reads and kept productive beta chains. All rows with the same CDR3 protein become a single entry with the most common DNA and genes. The sample yields 300,000 or so distinct CDR3 sequences; approximately 57% were counted once. Together, the top ten hold around 1.3% of the sample. Expansion of CD8+CD57+ cells had been shown by flow cytometry in the patients chosen for sequencing. Sequencing was done on a sample of sorted CD4+, CD8+, or CD8+CD57+ T cells (not recorded which) from PBMCs. The receptors were gathered from a human donor with aplastic anemia.

This clonotype was detected once. V gene TRBV7-3 combines with J gene TRBJ2-7, with D maybe TRBD2 (6 bases). V lost 4 bases, J lost 9 bases, and 13 bases lay in between. The V gene's germline CDR1 is SGHTA and CDR2 FQGTGA. The CDR3 extends over 12 amino acids. The CDR3 region is CASSSFGGRQYF. The CDR3 DNA reads as TGTGCCAGCAGCTCCTTCGGGGGTAGGCAGTACTTC. Full variable domain (missing parts from reference TRBV7-3 and TRBJ2-7): GAGVSQTPSNKVTEKGKYVELRCDPISGHTALYWYRQSLGQGPEFLIYFQGTGAADDSGLPNDRFFAVRPEGSVSTLKIQRTERGDSAVYLCASSSFGGRQYFGPGTRLTVT.

This chain joins TRBV29-1 and TRBJ2-7, with D unresolved. The germline CDR1 and CDR2 sequences are SQVTM and ANQGSEA. V was clipped by 6 bases and J by 2 bases, with 11 bases between them. The CDR3 covers 12 residues. The CDR3 DNA reads as TGCAGCGTGGGTGGTCCACCCTACGAGCAGTACTTC. Protein sequence: CSVGGPPYEQYF.

V gene TRBV20-1 combines with J gene TRBJ1-2; D possibly corresponds to TRBD1 (6 bases). There are 12 residues in the CDR3. The germline V gene encodes CDR1 DFQATT and CDR2 SNEGSKA (reference sequence). V lost 3 bases and J lost 8, with 13 bases in between. The CDR3 DNA is TGCAGTGCTAGGGACAGTCTTTCCGGCTACACCTTC. This translates into CSARDSLSGYTF.

J is TRBJ1-3 and V is TRBV7-9; D call uncertain. Germline V CDR1 and CDR2: SEHNR, FQNEAQ (reference sequence). The CDR3 loop spans 14 amino acids. Trimming stripped 3 bases from V and 4 bases from J, with 10 bases between. The CDR3 DNA is TGTGCCAGCAGCTTCAACGCAGGAGGAAACACCATATATTTT. This sequence encodes CASSFNAGGNTIYF. Drawing the rest from reference TRBV7-9 and TRBJ1-3, the complete variable domain is DTGVSQNPRHKITKRGQNVTFRCDPISEHNRLYWYRQTLGQGPEFLTYFQNEAQLEKSRLLSDRFSAERPKGSFSTLEIQRTEQGDSAMYLCASSFNAGGNTIYFGEGSWLTVV.

This chain uses TRBV20-1 with TRBJ2-7, with TRBD2 matching over 10 bases. The CDR3 consists of 16 residues. Germline V gene lookup returns CDR1 DFQATT and CDR2 SNEGSKA (reference sequence). J lost 5 bases, V lost 1 base, and 11 bases had no gene match. The CDR3 region has the DNA TGCAGTGCTAGAGGGCTAGCGGGAGCTGCATCGGACGAGCAGTACTTC. As protein: CSARGLAGAASDEQYF.

V usage is TRBV5-4 and J usage is TRBJ2-2; D possibly corresponds to TRBD2 (8 bases). Trimming took off 3 bases at V and 4 bases at J, with 19 bases between the two ends. This CDR3 has 17 residues. Germline CDR1 SGHNT, CDR2 YYREEE (reference sequence). CDR3 sequence (DNA): TGTGCCAGCAGCTCCTCGCGGGGGGACAGATTCACCGGGGAGCTGTTTTTT. Translated: CASSSSRGDRFTGELFF.

This sequence joins TRBV20-1 and TRBJ2-3; unclear D gene. This CDR3 region has 14 residues. V lost 1 base and J 0 bases, leaving 8 bases between the germline ends. The V gene's germline CDR1 is DFQATT and CDR2 SNEGSKA (reference sequence). The chain's CDR3 is CSARGVASTDTQYF. In DNA form, the CDR3 reads TGCAGTGCTAGAGGAGTTGCTAGCACAGATACGCAGTATTTT.

The chain couples TRBV2 to TRBJ2-7, with TRBD1 matching 9 bases. Germline assignment: CDR1 SNHLY and CDR2 FYNNEI. This CDR3 comprises 14 residues. V trimming: 4 bases; J trimming: 4 bases; junction bases outside the gene matches: 5. The CDR3 coding sequence is TGTGCCAGCAGTGTCCAAGGACAGGGGTACGAGCAGTACTTC. The encoded protein is CASSVQGQGYEQYF.

This clonotype showed up many times. This chain joins TRBV5-1 and TRBJ2-7; unclear D gene. This CDR3 is 13 amino acids long. Germline lookup yields CDR1 SGHRS and CDR2 YFSETQ. V was trimmed by 0 bases and J by 4 bases, leaving 8 bases between them. This CDR3 reads CASSLVAAYEQYF. DNA of the CDR3: TGCGCCAGCAGCTTGGTGGCAGCATACGAGCAGTACTTC.

The gene calls are TRBV20-1 and TRBJ2-7; TRBD2 might be the D (6 bases). The CDR3 covers 14 residues. The ends were cut back, 3 bases at V and 3 bases at J, with 15 bases in the middle. CDR1 DFQATT and CDR2 SNEGSKA come from the germline V gene (reference sequence). CDR3: CSASSGGKNYEQYF. DNA of the CDR3: TGCAGTGCTAGTTCCGGGGGTAAAAACTACGAGCAGTACTTC.

About this clonotype: Without the conserved terminal phenylalanine or tryptophan, this CDR3 likely stems from a read error. The DNA is omitted, as the CDR3 cannot be located on it reliably, and the CDR3 follows TCRdb's listing. The chain is built from TRBV10-2 and TRBJ2-2; the D call of TRBD1 is as the table states it, not checked on the DNA. A total of 17 residues make up the CDR3, ends included. Germline V gene sequence: CDR1 WSHSY, CDR2 SAAADI. The CDR3 is CASSESVQDRGHRGAVV.

The V and J genes are TRBV7-8 and TRBJ1-5, with D possibly TRBD1 on 6 matching bases. V was cut by 5 bases and J by 4 bases, with 15 bases left in between. This CDR3 has 15 residues. From germline, CDR1 is SGHVS and CDR2 FQNEAQ. CDR3 sequence reads: CASSLRTVVNQPQHF. The CDR3 region has the DNA TGTGCCAGCAGCCTCCGGACAGTCGTAAATCAGCCCCAGCATTTT.

The V gene is TRBV29-1, the J gene TRBJ2-7, with D uncertain. V was shortened by 6 bases and J by 0 bases, with 12 bases between the two germline ends. From germline, CDR1 is SQVTM and CDR2 ANQGSEA. The CDR3 contains 13 residues. The CDR3 reads CSVSLESSYEQYF. Here the CDR3 DNA reads TGCAGCGTGAGCCTAGAGAGCTCCTACGAGCAGTACTTC.

V is TRBV5-4 and J is TRBJ1-1; D call uncertain. Deletions cut 3 bases from V and 4 bases from J, with 10 bases between. The CDR3 is 13 amino acids. CDR1 and CDR2 (germline): SGHNT, YYREEE (reference sequence). Here the CDR3 DNA reads TGTGCCAGCAGCTGGATCGGGGTCACTGAAGCTTTCTTT. Its protein is CASSWIGVTEAFF.

Many counts were recorded for this clonotype. CDR3 in amino acids: CASRKPTGPNEKLFF. CDR3 sequence (DNA): TGCGCCAGCAGAAAACCGACAGGGCCCAATGAAAAACTGTTTTTT. J is TRBJ1-4 and V is TRBV5-1, with 7 bases identical to TRBD1. After removal of 5 bases from V and 5 bases from J, the junction contained 9 bases not matched to a gene. Germline V gene data show CDR1 as SGHRS and CDR2 as YFSETQ. There are 15 residues in the CDR3.

This rearrangement joins TRBV10-2 to TRBJ2-1; 10 bases map to TRBD2. The CDR3 is 15 residues long. The V gene's germline CDR1 is WSHSY and CDR2 SAAADI. V lost 6 bases and J lost 3; bases outside the gene matches: 5. The CDR3 DNA reads TGCGCCAGCAGCGTGAGCGGGAGGGGCTACAATGAGCAGTTCTTC. As protein: CASSVSGRGYNEQFF.

This chain uses TRBV5-6 with TRBJ1-5; D is uncertain. This CDR3 comprises 13 residues. V was pared by 0 bases and J by 1 base, with 2 bases between. Germline loops: CDR1 SGHDT, CDR2 YYEEEE. In DNA form, the CDR3 reads TGTGCCAGCAGCTTGGCCAGCAATCAGCCCCAGCATTTT. It is translated as CASSLASNQPQHF.

V and J are TRBV5-1 and TRBJ1-4; TRBD1 is a possible D gene (6 bases). Germline CDR1 reads SGHRS; CDR2 reads YFSETQ. V dropped 0 bases and J dropped 5 bases, with 17 bases sitting between them. The CDR3 totals 17 residues. CDR3 nucleotide sequence: TGCGCCAGCAGCTTGGTAGCGGGGGCCTCCTACAATGAAAAACTGTTTTTT. This encodes CASSLVAGASYNEKLFF.